This note documents a single T cell receptor (beta chain) sequence. The sample belongs to a study of tumor-infiltrating lymphocytes in oesophageal squamous cell carcinoma. A single record per CDR3 protein comes from TCRdb applying MiXCR to the PCR reads. Of about 10,000 distinct CDR3 sequences in the sample, roughly 58% were seen once. CDR3 length equals 18 residues. The germline V gene has CDR1 KGHSH and CDR2 LQKENI. Trimming cost V 3 bases and J 0 bases; bases outside gene matches: 12. This receptor was obtained from a female donor with esophageal squamous cell carcinoma. Sequenced sample: esophageal tumor tissue. V and J are TRBV18 and TRBJ2-3; 7 bases are a match to TRBD2. The CDR3 coding sequence is TGTGCCAGCTCACCTGCTTACGCCCTAGCGGATAGCACAGATACGCAGTATTTT. It encodes CASSPAYALADSTDTQYF.